This T cell receptor beta chain was captured by sequencing in a study of spatial heterogeneity in lung cancer. Study-level background: Sequence detection consistently recorded a greater number of beta-chain than alpha-chain sequences. As counted in raw reads, each unique TCR and UMI combination appeared more than ten times on average.

Germline V lookup: CDR1 SEHNR, CDR2 FQNEAQ (reference sequence). The CDR3 contains 12 residues. The V segment lost 8 bases and the J segment 6 bases; nucleotides outside the gene matches: 4. Time point specified: sample taken at primary tumor resection. Whole RNA was taken from tumor, nontumor lung or frozen PBMC; it was then sequenced unsorted. Regarding this clonotype: Its antigen is still unknown.

Overall study results and limits: At resection, ubiquitous expanded tumor TCRs appeared in blood more than at follow-up.

Individual TCR cDNA molecules each bore their own unique molecular identifier. MiXCR, run by TCRdb on the 5' RACE reads, gives a single entry per CDR3 protein. The data hold tens of thousands of distinct CDR3 sequences, with approximately 12% observed a single time. V usage is TRBV7-9 and J usage is TRBJ2-1; TRBD2 agrees at 7 bases. The material was PBMCs, obtained at surgery. This clonotype originated in a male donor with early-stage non-small cell lung cancer. The CDR3 is CASGASGNEQFF. CDR3 nucleotides: TGTGCCAGCGGGGCTAGCGGCAATGAGCAGTTCTTC.